The T cell receptor (beta chain) described here comes from a study of blood T cell repertoires in COVID-19. Study-level information: Material from acute and convalescent COVID-19 was sourced from the United States, Italy and Spain.

TCRdb's table, derived via immunoSEQ multiplex PCR, lists solely in-frame clones and lacks some. The sample includes under 25,000 clones, nearly 90% of them seen just once. The germline V and J ends were trimmed by 5 bases and 0 bases, with 11 bases remaining between them. This CDR3 comprises 14 residues. Germline V gene data show CDR1 as SGHTA and CDR2 as FQGNSA. The chain combines TRBV7-2 with TRBJ2-7, with D hard to call. The sequence came from a human donor with active COVID-19. The donor label of this sample is uncertain. The sequenced material came from peripheral blood. The CDR3 region is CASSPDPSSYEQYF. CDR3 DNA sequence: TGTGCCAGCAGCCCCGATCCGAGCTCCTACGAGCAGTACTTC.